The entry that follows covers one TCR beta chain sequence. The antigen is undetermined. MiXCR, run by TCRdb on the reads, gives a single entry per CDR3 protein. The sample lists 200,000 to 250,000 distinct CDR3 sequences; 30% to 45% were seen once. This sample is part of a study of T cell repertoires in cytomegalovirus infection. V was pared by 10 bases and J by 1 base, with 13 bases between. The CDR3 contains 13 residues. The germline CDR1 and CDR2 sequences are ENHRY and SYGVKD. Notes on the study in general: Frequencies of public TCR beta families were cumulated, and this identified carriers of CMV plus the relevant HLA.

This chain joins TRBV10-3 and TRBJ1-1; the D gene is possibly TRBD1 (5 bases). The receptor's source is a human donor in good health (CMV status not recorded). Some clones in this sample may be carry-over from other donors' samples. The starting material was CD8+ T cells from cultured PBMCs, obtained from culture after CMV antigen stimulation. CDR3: CATGGQGNTEAFF. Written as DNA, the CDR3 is TGTGCCACCGGAGGGCAGGGGAACACTGAAGCTTTCTTT.